This T cell receptor (beta chain) appears in the sequencing data of a study of T cell repertoires in ileal Crohn's disease. Study information: Median disease duration was about 8.2 years; about 35% smoked at surgery.

The CDR3 has 16 residues. Trimming at V came to 2 bases and at J to 1 base, leaving 7 bases not matched to a gene. From germline, CDR1 is MNHNS and CDR2 SASEGT. Profiled with immunoSEQ multiplex PCR; TCRdb holds only in-frame clones, not every one. This sample yields 15,000 or so clones, of which roughly 91% are seen a single time; 3% to 4% belongs to the top ten. Source material: ileal tissue. V and J are TRBV6-1 and TRBJ1-1; TRBD1 agrees at 7 bases. The receptor was derived from an adult with Crohn's disease. The CDR3: CASSELFSGGNTEAFF. The CDR3 DNA sequence: TGTGCCAGCAGTGAATTGTTCTCAGGGGGGAACACTGAAGCTTTCTTT.